This T cell receptor (beta chain) stems from a study of blood T cell repertoires in COVID-19. Assay used: immunoSEQ multiplex PCR; TCRdb lists only in-frame clones, some missing. The sample lists 300,000 to 400,000 clones, 85% occurring once. The sequence was collected from a woman aged 30 to 39 who had been exposed to COVID-19. Sequencing input: PBMCs or T cells enriched from blood (not recorded which).

The CDR3 is CASSYSTGNGYTF. CDR3 DNA sequence: TGTGCCAGCAGTTACTCTACAGGGAATGGCTACACCTTC. The chain couples TRBV6-2 or TRBV6-3 to TRBJ1-2; TRBD1 is a possible D gene (6 bases). The length of the CDR3 is 13 residues. Trimming left V 0 bases short and J 6 bases short, with 8 bases between. Germline CDR1 is MNHEY and CDR2 is SVGEGT.